Listed below are T cell receptor beta chains from one sample, sequenced in a study of blood T cell repertoires in COVID-19. Some clones are missing from TCRdb's copy, which holds only in-frame ones; the method was immunoSEQ multiplex PCR. The sample shows around 310,000 clones, around 87% of them seen only once. The source material was peripheral blood. These receptors originate from a woman between 40 and 50 years old with COVID-19, enrolled during active disease. Each CDR3 is given with its conserved first and last residue. Fields, in order: CDR3 length, V gene, D gene, J gene, clone size, CDR3 protein, CDR3 DNA. D genes are given only for firm matches. Clone sizes are given selectively: once, few, many, or a class where the clone is expanded.

CDR3 length: 16
V gene: TRBV5-1
D gene: TRBD1
J gene: TRBJ1-1
clone size: NA
CDR3 protein: CASSLAGQGGNTEAFF
CDR3 DNA: TGCGCCAGCAGCTTGGCGGGACAGGGAGGCAACACTGAAGCTTTCTTT

CDR3 length: 14
V gene: TRBV28
D gene: TRBD2
J gene: TRBJ2-7
clone size: NA
CDR3 protein: CASIDLAGGFEQYF
CDR3 DNA: TGTGCCAGTATCGACCTAGCGGGAGGATTTGAGCAGTACTTC

CDR3 length: 13
V gene: TRBV27
D gene: NA
J gene: TRBJ1-1
clone size: NA
CDR3 protein: CASTGHLNTEAFF
CDR3 DNA: TGTGCCAGCACAGGACACCTGAACACTGAAGCTTTCTTT

CDR3 length: 15
V gene: TRBV27
D gene: TRBD1
J gene: TRBJ1-2
clone size: once
CDR3 protein: CATGTGGDGDYGYTF
CDR3 DNA: TGTGCCACTGGGACAGGGGGTGACGGGGACTATGGCTACACCTTC

CDR3 length: 16
V gene: TRBV15
D gene: TRBD2
J gene: TRBJ2-7
clone size: NA
CDR3 protein: CATSSNPPGLAVEQYF
CDR3 DNA: TGTGCCACCAGCAGTAATCCACCGGGACTAGCGGTCGAGCAGTACTTC

CDR3 length: 16
V gene: TRBV5-6
D gene: NA
J gene: TRBJ2-3
clone size: NA
CDR3 protein: CASSLGRISSTDTQYF
CDR3 DNA: TGTGCCAGCAGCTTGGGGAGGATCTCTAGCACAGATACGCAGTATTTT

CDR3 length: 13
V gene: TRBV10-3
D gene: NA
J gene: TRBJ1-2
clone size: NA
CDR3 protein: CATGQGMNYGYTF
CDR3 DNA: TGTGCCACCGGGCAGGGAATGAACTATGGCTACACCTTC

CDR3 length: 16
V gene: TRBV5-1
D gene: NA
J gene: TRBJ1-1
clone size: NA
CDR3 protein: CASSTNRQQGDTEAFF
CDR3 DNA: TGCGCCAGCAGCACCAACCGGCAGCAGGGTGATACTGAAGCTTTCTTT

CDR3 length: 15
V gene: TRBV18
D gene: NA
J gene: TRBJ1-2
clone size: NA
CDR3 protein: CASSPPIGDSPGYTF
CDR3 DNA: TGTGCCAGCTCACCACCGATAGGGGATTCTCCTGGCTACACCTTC

CDR3 length: 14
V gene: TRBV5-1
D gene: TRBD1
J gene: TRBJ1-1
clone size: few
CDR3 protein: CASSSTGGEAAAFF
CDR3 DNA: TGCGCCAGCAGCTCGACAGGGGGAGAGGCGGCGGCTTTCTTT

CDR3 length: 14
V gene: TRBV29-1
D gene: NA
J gene: TRBJ2-3
clone size: NA
CDR3 protein: CSLTRAGSTDTQYF
CDR3 DNA: TGCAGCCTGACTCGGGCAGGGAGCACAGATACGCAGTATTTT

CDR3 length: 15
V gene: TRBV5-1
D gene: NA
J gene: TRBJ2-1
clone size: NA
CDR3 protein: CASSLASSSYNEQFF
CDR3 DNA: TGCGCCAGCAGCTTGGCTTCCAGCTCCTACAATGAGCAGTTCTTC

CDR3 length: 15
V gene: TRBV7-2
D gene: TRBD1
J gene: TRBJ1-2
clone size: NA
CDR3 protein: CASSLVGQGAYGYTF
CDR3 DNA: TGTGCCAGCAGCTTAGTGGGACAGGGGGCTTATGGCTACACCTTC

CDR3 length: 15
V gene: TRBV2
D gene: TRBD1
J gene: TRBJ2-7
clone size: NA
CDR3 protein: CASSDFGTGLSEQYF
CDR3 DNA: TGTGCCAGCAGCGACTTCGGGACAGGTTTGTCCGAGCAGTACTTC

CDR3 length: 11
V gene: TRBV6-5
D gene: NA
J gene: TRBJ1-2
clone size: NA
CDR3 protein: CASTGGYGYTF
CDR3 DNA: TGTGCCAGCACGGGAGGCTATGGCTACACCTTC

CDR3 length: 18
V gene: TRBV3-1/TRBV3-2
D gene: TRBD2
J gene: TRBJ2-3
clone size: NA
CDR3 protein: CASSLYSSGTRLTDTQYF
CDR3 DNA: TGTGCCAGCAGCCTTTACTCGAGCGGGACCCGCCTCACAGATACGCAGTATTTT

CDR3 length: 16
V gene: TRBV28
D gene: NA
J gene: TRBJ2-3
clone size: once
CDR3 protein: CASSHTGSGGTDTQYF
CDR3 DNA: TGTGCCAGCAGTCATACAGGGAGTGGGGGCACAGATACGCAGTATTTT

CDR3 length: 16
V gene: TRBV27
D gene: NA
J gene: TRBJ2-3
clone size: NA
CDR3 protein: CASSSPRDIPTDTQYF
CDR3 DNA: TGTGCCAGCAGTTCCCCCCGGGACATCCCCACAGATACGCAGTATTTT

CDR3 length: 15
V gene: TRBV6-5
D gene: TRBD2
J gene: TRBJ2-2
clone size: NA
CDR3 protein: CASRVGGGVTGELFF
CDR3 DNA: TGTGCCAGCAGGGTCGGCGGGGGGGTTACCGGGGAGCTGTTTTTT

CDR3 length: 15
V gene: TRBV5-1
D gene: NA
J gene: TRBJ2-1
clone size: NA
CDR3 protein: CASSAGQIDVTEQFF
CDR3 DNA: TGCGCCAGCAGCGCGGGACAGATTGACGTCACTGAGCAGTTCTTC

CDR3 length: 15
V gene: TRBV7-2
D gene: TRBD1
J gene: TRBJ1-2
clone size: few
CDR3 protein: CASSPGQGVDYGYTF
CDR3 DNA: TGTGCCAGCAGCCCTGGACAGGGAGTAGACTATGGCTACACCTTC

CDR3 length: 17
V gene: TRBV19
D gene: TRBD1
J gene: TRBJ1-5
clone size: NA
CDR3 protein: CASSPQTGTGYNQPQHF
CDR3 DNA: TGTGCCAGTAGCCCCCAAACCGGGACAGGGTACAATCAGCCCCAGCATTTT

CDR3 length: 14
V gene: TRBV19
D gene: NA
J gene: TRBJ2-5
clone size: NA
CDR3 protein: CATYSGVGGETQYF
CDR3 DNA: TGTGCCACCTATAGCGGAGTGGGGGGAGAGACCCAGTACTTC

CDR3 length: 17
V gene: TRBV28
D gene: TRBD1
J gene: TRBJ1-1
clone size: NA
CDR3 protein: CASREPGQGAMNTEAFF
CDR3 DNA: TGTGCCAGCAGGGAACCGGGACAGGGGGCAATGAACACTGAAGCTTTCTTT

CDR3 length: 13
V gene: TRBV10-3
D gene: NA
J gene: TRBJ2-3
clone size: NA
CDR3 protein: CAFAEGGTDTQYF
CDR3 DNA: TGTGCCTTCGCAGAAGGGGGCACAGATACGCAGTATTTT

CDR3 length: 15
V gene: TRBV4-3
D gene: NA
J gene: TRBJ2-1
clone size: NA
CDR3 protein: CASSQDNQNYNEQFF
CDR3 DNA: TGCGCCAGCAGCCAAGATAACCAGAATTACAATGAGCAGTTCTTC

CDR3 length: 15
V gene: TRBV19
D gene: TRBD2
J gene: TRBJ2-1
clone size: NA
CDR3 protein: CASSTTSGAYNEQFF
CDR3 DNA: TGTGCCAGTAGTACAACTAGCGGAGCCTACAATGAGCAGTTCTTC

CDR3 length: 16
V gene: TRBV7-2
D gene: TRBD2
J gene: TRBJ2-3
clone size: NA
CDR3 protein: CASSLKLAGDTDTQYF
CDR3 DNA: TGTGCCAGCAGCTTAAAGTTAGCGGGGGACACAGATACGCAGTATTTT

CDR3 length: 13
V gene: TRBV5-5
D gene: NA
J gene: TRBJ1-6
clone size: NA
CDR3 protein: CASELGGGSPLHF
CDR3 DNA: TGTGCCAGCGAACTTGGCGGGGGTTCACCCCTCCACTTT

CDR3 length: 15
V gene: TRBV27
D gene: TRBD2
J gene: TRBJ2-1
clone size: once
CDR3 protein: CASSLRPSGGDEQFF
CDR3 DNA: TGTGCCAGCAGTTTAAGGCCTAGCGGGGGGGATGAGCAGTTCTTC

CDR3 length: 12
V gene: TRBV7-3
D gene: TRBD2
J gene: TRBJ2-7
clone size: once
CDR3 protein: CASGAGGHEQYF
CDR3 DNA: TGTGCCAGCGGCGCGGGGGGCCACGAGCAGTACTTC

CDR3 length: 13
V gene: TRBV7-3
D gene: TRBD2
J gene: TRBJ2-5
clone size: NA
CDR3 protein: CASSLNSGETQYF
CDR3 DNA: TGTGCCAGCAGCTTGAATAGCGGGGAGACCCAGTACTTC

CDR3 length: 15
V gene: TRBV28
D gene: TRBD1
J gene: TRBJ1-6
clone size: NA
CDR3 protein: CASSDRTGSYSPLHF
CDR3 DNA: TGTGCCAGCAGTGATAGGACAGGGTCCTATTCACCCCTCCACTTT

CDR3 length: 14
V gene: TRBV4-2
D gene: NA
J gene: TRBJ1-2
clone size: NA
CDR3 protein: CASSPGGTNYGYTF
CDR3 DNA: TGTGCCAGCAGCCCTGGCGGCACCAACTATGGCTACACCTTC

CDR3 length: 18
V gene: TRBV6-4
D gene: NA
J gene: TRBJ1-1
clone size: NA
CDR3 protein: CASSDPKMQGSMNTEAFF
CDR3 DNA: TGTGCCAGCAGTGACCCCAAGATGCAGGGGTCCATGAACACTGAAGCTTTCTTT

CDR3 length: 13
V gene: TRBV5-1
D gene: NA
J gene: TRBJ1-1
clone size: NA
CDR3 protein: CASSVAPQTEAFF
CDR3 DNA: TGCGCCAGCAGCGTGGCCCCTCAGACTGAAGCTTTCTTT

CDR3 length: 12
V gene: TRBV28
D gene: NA
J gene: TRBJ2-7
clone size: NA
CDR3 protein: CASSSTVYEQYF
CDR3 DNA: TGTGCCAGCAGTTCAACGGTCTACGAGCAGTACTTC

CDR3 length: 15
V gene: TRBV6-5
D gene: NA
J gene: TRBJ2-4
clone size: NA
CDR3 protein: CASRPATKAKNIQYF
CDR3 DNA: TGTGCCAGCAGGCCCGCTACCAAAGCCAAAAACATTCAGTACTTC

CDR3 length: 14
V gene: TRBV2
D gene: NA
J gene: TRBJ2-1
clone size: once
CDR3 protein: CASPGAAGLPEQFF
CDR3 DNA: TGTGCCAGCCCTGGGGCAGCGGGCCTTCCCGAGCAGTTCTTC

CDR3 length: 15
V gene: TRBV13
D gene: TRBD1
J gene: TRBJ2-2
clone size: NA
CDR3 protein: CASGDRGPNTGELFF
CDR3 DNA: TGTGCCAGCGGAGACAGGGGGCCGAACACCGGGGAGCTGTTTTTT

CDR3 length: 14
V gene: TRBV5-4
D gene: NA
J gene: TRBJ1-1
clone size: NA
CDR3 protein: CASSFTEMNTEAFF
CDR3 DNA: TGTGCCAGCAGCTTTACAGAGATGAACACTGAAGCTTTCTTT

CDR3 length: 15
V gene: TRBV30
D gene: NA
J gene: TRBJ2-1
clone size: NA
CDR3 protein: CAWSVWAGFFNEQFF
CDR3 DNA: TGTGCCTGGAGTGTATGGGCAGGGTTTTTCAATGAGCAGTTCTTC

CDR3 length: 15
V gene: TRBV7-3
D gene: TRBD1
J gene: TRBJ1-2
clone size: NA
CDR3 protein: CASSSMTGGNYGYTF
CDR3 DNA: TGTGCCAGCAGCTCTATGACAGGGGGAAACTATGGCTACACCTTC

CDR3 length: 15
V gene: TRBV5-5
D gene: TRBD2
J gene: TRBJ2-3
clone size: NA
CDR3 protein: CASSLGGAGGTTQYF
CDR3 DNA: TGTGCCAGCAGCTTGGGAGGGGCGGGAGGTACTACGCAGTATTTT

CDR3 length: 14
V gene: TRBV4-3
D gene: NA
J gene: TRBJ1-1
clone size: NA
CDR3 protein: CASSQGRGLGEAFF
CDR3 DNA: TGCGCCAGCAGCCAAGGTAGGGGCCTGGGTGAAGCTTTCTTT

CDR3 length: 12
V gene: TRBV7-3
D gene: NA
J gene: TRBJ2-3
clone size: NA
CDR3 protein: CASGRGTDTQYF
CDR3 DNA: TGTGCCAGTGGCAGGGGCACAGATACGCAGTATTTT

CDR3 length: 14
V gene: TRBV4-1
D gene: NA
J gene: TRBJ1-2
clone size: few
CDR3 protein: CASSQGRDIDGYTF
CDR3 DNA: TGCGCCAGCAGCCAAGGCAGGGACATTGACGGCTACACCTTC

CDR3 length: 14
V gene: TRBV18
D gene: NA
J gene: TRBJ2-3
clone size: NA
CDR3 protein: CASSLAEGTDTQYF
CDR3 DNA: TGTGCCAGCTCACTTGCGGAGGGGACAGATACGCAGTATTTT

CDR3 length: 14
V gene: TRBV6-2/TRBV6-3
D gene: NA
J gene: TRBJ2-1
clone size: NA
CDR3 protein: CASSLVGGGNEQFF
CDR3 DNA: TGTGCCAGCAGTTTGGTTGGGGGCGGGAATGAGCAGTTCTTC

CDR3 length: 18
V gene: TRBV14
D gene: TRBD1
J gene: TRBJ2-7
clone size: NA
CDR3 protein: CASSYRDRCSTHSYEQYF
CDR3 DNA: TGTGCCAGCAGCTACCGGGACAGATGTTCAACACACTCCTACGAGCAGTACTTC

CDR3 length: 16
V gene: TRBV27
D gene: TRBD2
J gene: TRBJ2-1
clone size: NA
CDR3 protein: CASSARLAGGYNEQFF
CDR3 DNA: TGTGCCAGCAGTGCTCGACTAGCGGGAGGCTACAATGAGCAGTTCTTC

CDR3 length: 13
V gene: TRBV4-3
D gene: NA
J gene: TRBJ1-2
clone size: NA
CDR3 protein: CASSQRGGGGYTF
CDR3 DNA: TGCGCCAGCAGCCAACGGGGGGGAGGTGGCTACACCTTC